The sample holds many counts of the clone carrying this T cell receptor (beta chain). Antigen unknown. This sample is drawn from a study of regulatory T cells in long-lasting Graves disease. Regarding time point: persistent/refractory GD, antithyroid drugs over 5 years with positive TRAb. PBMCs were the source of the RNA used for TCR sequencing. Findings of the study overall: Persistent Graves' disease cases displayed lower TCR diversity than newly diagnosed ones. Persistent disease samples used TRBV28, TRBJ1-2 and TRBJ2-5 preferentially. Peripheral blood was the sole material, not thyroid tissue.

iRepertoire HTBI primers and Arm-PCR of CDR3 regions built TCR beta libraries. As handled by the study authors: Samples revealed approximately 60 TRBV and some 15 TRBJ segments. One entry per CDR3 protein, called by TCRdb with MiXCR from the multiplex PCR reads. The V and J calls and clone size are TCRdb's, not the authors'. This table holds roughly 450,000 distinct CDR3 sequences, 20% to 25% found once. Germline V CDR1 and CDR2: SGDLS, YYNGEE. V dropped 0 bases and J dropped 3 bases, with 10 bases sitting between them. The CDR3 contains 14 residues. The TCR comes from a female donor with Graves disease. J is TRBJ2-7 and V is TRBV9; D remains ambiguous. This specimen was peripheral blood mononuclear cells (PBMCs), taken when the disease was refractory, from a patient treated with antithyroid drugs. CDR3 DNA: TGTGCCAGCAGCGTAGGTCAGATGTACTACGAGCAGTACTTC. Its protein is CASSVGQMYYEQYF.